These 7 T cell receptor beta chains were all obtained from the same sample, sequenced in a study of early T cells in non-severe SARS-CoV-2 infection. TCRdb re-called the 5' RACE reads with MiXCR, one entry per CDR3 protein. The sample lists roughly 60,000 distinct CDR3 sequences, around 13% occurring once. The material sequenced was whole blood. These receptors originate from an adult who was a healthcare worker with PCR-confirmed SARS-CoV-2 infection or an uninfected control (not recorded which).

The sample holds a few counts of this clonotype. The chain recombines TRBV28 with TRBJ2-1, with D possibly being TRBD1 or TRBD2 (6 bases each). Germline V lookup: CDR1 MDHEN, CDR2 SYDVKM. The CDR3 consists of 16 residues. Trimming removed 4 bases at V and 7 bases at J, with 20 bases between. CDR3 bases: TGTGCCAGCAGTTCCCGGTTGGGGGGCTCCTTGAATGAGCAGTTCTTC. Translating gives CASSSRLGGSLNEQFF.

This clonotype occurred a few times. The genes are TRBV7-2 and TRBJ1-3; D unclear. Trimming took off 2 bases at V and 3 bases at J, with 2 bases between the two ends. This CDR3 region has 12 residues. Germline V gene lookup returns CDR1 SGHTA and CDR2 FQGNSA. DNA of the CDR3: TGTGCCAGCAGCTTAAATGGAAACACCATATATTTT. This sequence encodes CASSLNGNTIYF.

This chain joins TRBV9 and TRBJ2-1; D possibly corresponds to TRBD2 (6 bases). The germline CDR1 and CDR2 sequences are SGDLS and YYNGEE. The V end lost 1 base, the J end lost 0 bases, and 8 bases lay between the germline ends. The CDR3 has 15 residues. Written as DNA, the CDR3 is TGTGCCAGCAGCGTATCCGGGAGCTCCTACAATGAGCAGTTCTTC. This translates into CASSVSGSSYNEQFF.

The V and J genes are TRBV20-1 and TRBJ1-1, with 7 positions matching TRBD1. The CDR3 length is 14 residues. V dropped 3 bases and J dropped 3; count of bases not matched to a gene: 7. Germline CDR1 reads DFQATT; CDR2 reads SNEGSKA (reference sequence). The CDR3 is CSAREGQMYTEAFF. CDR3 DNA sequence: TGCAGTGCTAGGGAGGGACAGATGTACACTGAAGCTTTCTTT.

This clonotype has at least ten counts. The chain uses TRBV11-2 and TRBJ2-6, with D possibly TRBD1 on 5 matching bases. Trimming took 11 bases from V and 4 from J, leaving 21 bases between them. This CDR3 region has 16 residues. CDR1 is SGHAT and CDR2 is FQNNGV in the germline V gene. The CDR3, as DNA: TGTGCCTCGACGGGTAGGGGTCCGTACGGGGCCAACGTCCTGACTTTC. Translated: CASTGRGPYGANVLTF.

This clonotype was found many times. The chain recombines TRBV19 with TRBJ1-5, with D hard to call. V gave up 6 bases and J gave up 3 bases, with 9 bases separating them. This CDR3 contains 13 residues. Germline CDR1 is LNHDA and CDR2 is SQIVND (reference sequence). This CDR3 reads CASRSQINQPQHF. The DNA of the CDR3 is TGTGCCAGTAGGTCCCAGATCAATCAGCCCCAGCATTTT.

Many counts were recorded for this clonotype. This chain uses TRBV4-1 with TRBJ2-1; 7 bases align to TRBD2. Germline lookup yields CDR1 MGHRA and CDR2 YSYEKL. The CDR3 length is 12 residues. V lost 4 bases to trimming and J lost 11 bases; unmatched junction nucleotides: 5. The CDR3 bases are TGCGCCAGCAGCCGCGCGGGAGACCAGCAGTTCTTC. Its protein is CASSRAGDQQFF.